These T cell receptor beta chains were read from a single sample in a study of control samples from healthy donors and cancer patients. Produced via immunoSEQ multiplex PCR; TCRdb's table is partial and in-frame only. The sample has about 120,000 clones; roughly 90% are singletons. The sequenced material came from blood. These receptors were obtained from a man in his forties in good health. CDR3s include the opening cysteine and the closing phenylalanine or tryptophan. A D gene is named only where the DNA matches it firmly. The size entry is marked missing in some rows and otherwise reads once, few, many or a size class.

>-|TRBV29-1|-|TRBJ1-6
TGCAGCGTTGCTTCAGGGTCAAATAATTCACCCCTCCACTTT
CSVASGSNNSPLHF
>-|TRBV5-1|TRBD1|TRBJ1-2
TGCGCCAGCAGCGACAAGACAGGGGGCGCGGGCTATGGCTACACCTTC
CASSDKTGGAGYGYTF
>-|TRBV5-4|-|TRBJ2-1
TGTGCCAGCAGCTTGTCCATTTACAATGAGCAGTTCTTC
CASSLSIYNEQFF
>-|TRBV5-1|TRBD2|TRBJ2-1
TGCGCCAGCAGCCCGAAACTAGCGGGGGGCATAAATGAGCAGTTCTTC
CASSPKLAGGINEQFF
>-|TRBV4-1|-|TRBJ1-2
TGCGCCAGCAGCCCACAGGAAAACTATGGCTACACCTTC
CASSPQENYGYTF
>-|TRBV2|TRBD1|TRBJ2-7
TGTGCCAGCAGTGATATCGTGACAGGGGCCTCCGAGCAGTACTTC
CASSDIVTGASEQYF
>-|TRBV28|-|TRBJ2-7
TGTGCCAGCAGGCAAGCGGACCGAAGGTACAACGAGCAGTACTTC
CASRQADRRYNEQYF
>-|TRBV4-1|-|TRBJ1-1
TGCGCCAGCAGCCAATACCTCGTCATGAACACTGAAGCTTTCTTT
CASSQYLVMNTEAFF
>-|TRBV10-3|TRBD2|TRBJ2-3
TGTGCCATCAATGCACATACCGGGACTAGCACCACAGATACGCAGTATTTT
CAINAHTGTSTTDTQYF
>-|TRBV7-8|-|TRBJ1-2
TGTGCCAGCAGCTTAGGACAGCAAGACTATGGCTACACCTTC
CASSLGQQDYGYTF
>-|TRBV11-2|-|TRBJ1-1
TGTGCCAGCAGCCCCCCAAGGGCGGGCGGGACTGAAGCTTTCTTT
CASSPPRAGGTEAFF
>-|TRBV6-5|TRBD1|TRBJ2-2
TGTGCCAGCCGGGACAGGGTTGGGAACGGGGAGCTGTTTTTT
CASRDRVGNGELFF
>-|TRBV4-1|-|TRBJ2-2
TGCGCCAGCAGCCGGGACAACTACTACGGGGAGCTGTTTTTT
CASSRDNYYGELFF
>-|TRBV11-2|-|TRBJ1-1
TGTGCCAGCAGCTTAGAGACAGGCACTGAAGCTTTCTTT
CASSLETGTEAFF
>-|TRBV27|TRBD2|TRBJ2-7
TGTGCCAGCAGTTTATGGCTAGCGGGGGGGCCTAACGAGCAGTACTTC
CASSLWLAGGPNEQYF
>-|TRBV18|-|TRBJ1-6
TGTGCCAGCTCGCGCCTACGCCATGATTTCTTACACTTT
CASSRLRHDFLHF
>-|TRBV5-1|-|TRBJ2-5
TGCGCCAGCAGCTTGGCCGTGGCGGGGGCGTTACAAGAGACCCAGTACTTC
CASSLAVAGALQETQYF
>-|TRBV7-9|TRBD1|TRBJ1-1
TGTGCCAGCAGCGTAGGACAGGGGATGGGCACTGAAGCTTTCTTT
CASSVGQGMGTEAFF
>-|TRBV2|-|TRBJ1-2
TGTGCCAGCCTACGGGACGGAGATAACTATGGCTACACCTTC
CASLRDGDNYGYTF
>-|TRBV10-3|TRBD2|TRBJ2-7
TGTGCCATCAGTGAGTCGGCTAGCGGGGGGGGCTTAGGGTACGAGCAGTACTTC
CAISESASGGGLGYEQYF
>-|TRBV6-6|-|TRBJ1-4
TGTGCCAGCAGTTACTCGCTGTCTAAACGAGGGGAAAAACTGTTTTTT
CASSYSLSKRGEKLFF
>-|TRBV3-1/TRBV3-2|-|TRBJ1-1
TGTGCCAGCAGCCAAGTAAGGGGAACTGAAGCTTTCTTT
CASSQVRGTEAFF
>-|TRBV3-1/TRBV3-2|-|TRBJ1-5
TGTGCCAGCAGCCCGTACCGGGGCCTCAATCAGCCCCAGCATTTT
CASSPYRGLNQPQHF
>-|TRBV28|-|TRBJ2-7
TGTGCCAGCAGTTTACTTTCATCAGGCCCCTACGAGCAGTACTTC
CASSLLSSGPYEQYF
>-|TRBV27|TRBD1|TRBJ2-7
TGTGCCAGCAGTTTATCGAACAGGGGGCACGAGCAGTACTTC
CASSLSNRGHEQYF
>once|TRBV28|-|TRBJ2-5
TGTGCCAGCAGTCACGGGGAGACCCAGTACTTC
CASSHGETQYF
>-|TRBV2|-|TRBJ1-3
TGTGCCAGCAGTTCCGGTCTCTCTGGAAACACCATATATTTT
CASSSGLSGNTIYF
>-|TRBV30|-|TRBJ1-4
TGTGCCTGGAGTGGGCCGGTGAATGAAAAACTGTTTTTT
CAWSGPVNEKLFF
>once|TRBV5-6|-|TRBJ1-1
TGTGCCAGCAGCTTGTACAGGCGGGACACTGAAGCTTTCTTT
CASSLYRRDTEAFF
>-|TRBV19|-|TRBJ1-4
TGTGCCAGTAGTAGAGGAGATTTCAATGAAAAACTGTTTTTT
CASSRGDFNEKLFF
>-|TRBV11-2|TRBD1|TRBJ2-2
TGTGCCAGCAGCTCGAGGGGACAGGGAGGGCGGTACGGGGAGCTGTTTTTT
CASSSRGQGGRYGELFF
>-|TRBV7-3|-|TRBJ1-1
TGTGCCAGCAGCTTAACTGCTACTGGGGGAGCTTTCTTT
CASSLTATGGAFF
>-|TRBV6-6|-|TRBJ1-3
TGTGCCAGCAGTTTTCAGGGAAGCTCTGGAAACACCATATATTTT
CASSFQGSSGNTIYF